This TCR beta chain is drawn from a study of T cell responses to AZD1222 COVID-19 vaccine. The assay was immunoSEQ multiplex PCR, and TCRdb's table has in-frame clones only and misses some. The sample includes 80,000 to 100,000 clones, around 84% of them seen just once. The sample consisted of peripheral blood, taken 28 days after the second AZD1222 dose. This sequence was found in an adult who received the AZD1222 COVID-19 vaccine.

CDR3 bases: TGTGCCTGGGGTCTAGCGGAGTCCTACAATGAGCAGTTCTTC. As protein: CAWGLAESYNEQFF. This chain links TRBV30 with TRBJ2-1, with TRBD2 identical over 7 bases. Germline lookup yields CDR1 GTSNPN and CDR2 SVGIG (reference sequence). This CDR3 has 14 amino acids. Trimming took 5 bases from V and 1 from J; bases not matched to a gene: 5. The whole variable domain, remainder taken from reference TRBV30 and TRBJ2-1, is SQTIHQWPATLVQPVGSPLSLECTVEGTSNPNLYWYRQAAGRGLQLLFYSVGIGQISSEVPQNLSASRPQDRQFILSSKKLLLSDSGFYLCAWGLAESYNEQFFGPGTRLTVL.